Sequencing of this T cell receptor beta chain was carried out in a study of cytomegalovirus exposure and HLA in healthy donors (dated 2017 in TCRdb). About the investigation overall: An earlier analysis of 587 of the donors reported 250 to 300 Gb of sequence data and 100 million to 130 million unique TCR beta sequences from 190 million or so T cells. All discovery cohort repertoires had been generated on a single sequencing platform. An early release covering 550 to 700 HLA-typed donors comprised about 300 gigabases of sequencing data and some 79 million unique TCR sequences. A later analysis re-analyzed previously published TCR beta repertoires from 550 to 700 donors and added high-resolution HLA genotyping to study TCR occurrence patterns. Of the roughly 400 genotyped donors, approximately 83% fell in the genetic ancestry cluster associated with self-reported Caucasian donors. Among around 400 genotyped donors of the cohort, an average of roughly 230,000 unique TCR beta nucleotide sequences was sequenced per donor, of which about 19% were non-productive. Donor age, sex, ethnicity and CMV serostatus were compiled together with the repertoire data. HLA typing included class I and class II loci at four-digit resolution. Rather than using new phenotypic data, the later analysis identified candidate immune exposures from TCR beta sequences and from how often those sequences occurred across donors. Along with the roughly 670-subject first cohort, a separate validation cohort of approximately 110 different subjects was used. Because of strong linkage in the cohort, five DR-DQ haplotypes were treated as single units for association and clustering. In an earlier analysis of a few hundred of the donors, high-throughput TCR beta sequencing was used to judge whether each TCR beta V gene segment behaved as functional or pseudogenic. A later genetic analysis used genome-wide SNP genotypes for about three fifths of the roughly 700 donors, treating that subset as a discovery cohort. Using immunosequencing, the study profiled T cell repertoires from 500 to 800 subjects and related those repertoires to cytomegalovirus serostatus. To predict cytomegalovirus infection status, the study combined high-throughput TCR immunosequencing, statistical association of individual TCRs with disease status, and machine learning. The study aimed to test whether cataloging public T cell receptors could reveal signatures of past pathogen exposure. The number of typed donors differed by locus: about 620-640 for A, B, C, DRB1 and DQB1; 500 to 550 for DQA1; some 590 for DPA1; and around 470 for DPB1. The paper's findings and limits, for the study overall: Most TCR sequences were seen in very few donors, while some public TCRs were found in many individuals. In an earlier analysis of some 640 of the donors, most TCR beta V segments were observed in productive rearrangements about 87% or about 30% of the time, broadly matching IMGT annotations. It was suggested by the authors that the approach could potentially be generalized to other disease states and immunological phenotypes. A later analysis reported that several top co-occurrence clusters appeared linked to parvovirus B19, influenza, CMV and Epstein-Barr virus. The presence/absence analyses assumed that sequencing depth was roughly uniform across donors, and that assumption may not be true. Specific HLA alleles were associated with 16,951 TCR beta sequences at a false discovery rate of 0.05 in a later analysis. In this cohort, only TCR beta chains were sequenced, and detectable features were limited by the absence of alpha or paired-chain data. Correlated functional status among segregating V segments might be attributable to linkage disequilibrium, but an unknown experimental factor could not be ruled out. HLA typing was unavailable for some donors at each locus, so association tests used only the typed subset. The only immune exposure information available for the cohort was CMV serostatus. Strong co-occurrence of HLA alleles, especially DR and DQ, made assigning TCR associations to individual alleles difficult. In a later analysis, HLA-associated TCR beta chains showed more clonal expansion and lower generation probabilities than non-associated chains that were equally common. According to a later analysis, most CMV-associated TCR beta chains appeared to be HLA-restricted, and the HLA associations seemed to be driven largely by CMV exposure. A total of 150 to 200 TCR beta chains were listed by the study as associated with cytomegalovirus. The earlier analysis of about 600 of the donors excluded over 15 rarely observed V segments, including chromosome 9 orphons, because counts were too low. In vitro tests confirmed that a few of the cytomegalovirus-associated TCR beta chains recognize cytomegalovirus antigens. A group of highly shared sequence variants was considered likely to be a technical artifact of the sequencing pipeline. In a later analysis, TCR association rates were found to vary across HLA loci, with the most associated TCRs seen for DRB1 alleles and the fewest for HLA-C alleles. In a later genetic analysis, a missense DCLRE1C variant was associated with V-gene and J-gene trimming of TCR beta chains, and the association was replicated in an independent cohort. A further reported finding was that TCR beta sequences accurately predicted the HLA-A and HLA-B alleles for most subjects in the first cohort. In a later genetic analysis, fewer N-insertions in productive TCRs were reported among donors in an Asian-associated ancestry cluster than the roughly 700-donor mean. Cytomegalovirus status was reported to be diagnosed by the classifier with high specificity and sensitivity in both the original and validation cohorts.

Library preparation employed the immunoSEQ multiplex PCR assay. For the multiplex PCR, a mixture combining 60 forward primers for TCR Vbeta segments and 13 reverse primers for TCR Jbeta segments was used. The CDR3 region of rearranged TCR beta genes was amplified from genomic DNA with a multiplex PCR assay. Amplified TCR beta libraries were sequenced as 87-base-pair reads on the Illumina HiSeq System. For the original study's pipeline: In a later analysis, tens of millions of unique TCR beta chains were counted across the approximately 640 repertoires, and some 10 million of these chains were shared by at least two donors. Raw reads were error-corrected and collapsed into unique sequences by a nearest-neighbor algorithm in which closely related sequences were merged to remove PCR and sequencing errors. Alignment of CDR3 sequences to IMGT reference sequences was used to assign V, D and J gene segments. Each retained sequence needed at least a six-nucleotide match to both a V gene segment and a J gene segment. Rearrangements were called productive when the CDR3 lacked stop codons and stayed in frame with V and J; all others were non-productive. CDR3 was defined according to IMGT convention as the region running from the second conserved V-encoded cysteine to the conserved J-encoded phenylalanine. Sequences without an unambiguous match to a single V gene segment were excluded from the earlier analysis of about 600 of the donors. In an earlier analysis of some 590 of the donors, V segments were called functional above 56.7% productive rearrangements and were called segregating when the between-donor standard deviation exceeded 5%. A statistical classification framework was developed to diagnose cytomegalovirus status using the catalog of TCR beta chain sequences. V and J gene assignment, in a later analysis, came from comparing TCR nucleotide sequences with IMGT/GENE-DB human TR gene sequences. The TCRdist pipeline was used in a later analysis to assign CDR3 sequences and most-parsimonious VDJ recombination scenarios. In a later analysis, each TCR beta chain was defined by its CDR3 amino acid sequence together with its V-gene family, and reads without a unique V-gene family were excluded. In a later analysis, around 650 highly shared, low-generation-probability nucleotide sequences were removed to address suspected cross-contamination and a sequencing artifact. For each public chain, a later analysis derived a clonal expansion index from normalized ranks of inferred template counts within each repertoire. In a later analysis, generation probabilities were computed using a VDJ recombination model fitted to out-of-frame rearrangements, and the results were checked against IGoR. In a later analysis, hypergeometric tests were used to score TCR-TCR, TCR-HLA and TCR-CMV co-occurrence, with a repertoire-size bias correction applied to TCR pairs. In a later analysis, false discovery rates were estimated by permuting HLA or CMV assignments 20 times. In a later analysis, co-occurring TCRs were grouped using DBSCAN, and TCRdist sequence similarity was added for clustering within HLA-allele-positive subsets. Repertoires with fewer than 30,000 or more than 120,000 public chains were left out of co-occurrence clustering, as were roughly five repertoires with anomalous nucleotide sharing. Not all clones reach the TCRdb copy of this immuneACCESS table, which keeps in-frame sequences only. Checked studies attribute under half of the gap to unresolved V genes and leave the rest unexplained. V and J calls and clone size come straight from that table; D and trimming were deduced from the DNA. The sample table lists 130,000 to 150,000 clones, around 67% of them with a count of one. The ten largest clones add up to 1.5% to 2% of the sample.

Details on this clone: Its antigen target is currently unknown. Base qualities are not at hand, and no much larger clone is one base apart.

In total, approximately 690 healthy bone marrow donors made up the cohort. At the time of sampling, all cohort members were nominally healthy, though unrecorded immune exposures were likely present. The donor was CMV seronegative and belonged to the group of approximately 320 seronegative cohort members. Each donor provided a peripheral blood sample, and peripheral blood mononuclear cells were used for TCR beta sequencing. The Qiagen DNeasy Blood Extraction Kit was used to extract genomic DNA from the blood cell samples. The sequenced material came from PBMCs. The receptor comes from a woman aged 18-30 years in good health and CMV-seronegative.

CDR3 reads: CASSYWGENTEAFF. The sequence in DNA is TGTGCCAGCAGTTACTGGGGAGAGAACACTGAAGCTTTCTTT. The receptor chain draws on TRBV6-5 and TRBJ1-1; no D gene call is confident. Taken from the germline V gene, the CDR1 and CDR2 loops are MNHEY and SVGAGI. V loses 1 base, J loses 1 base, and the germline ends lie 7 bases apart. From its cysteine to its phenylalanine, the CDR3 spans 14 amino acids. The retained sequence is limited to the CDR3, 42 bases, with the frame set at the first base.